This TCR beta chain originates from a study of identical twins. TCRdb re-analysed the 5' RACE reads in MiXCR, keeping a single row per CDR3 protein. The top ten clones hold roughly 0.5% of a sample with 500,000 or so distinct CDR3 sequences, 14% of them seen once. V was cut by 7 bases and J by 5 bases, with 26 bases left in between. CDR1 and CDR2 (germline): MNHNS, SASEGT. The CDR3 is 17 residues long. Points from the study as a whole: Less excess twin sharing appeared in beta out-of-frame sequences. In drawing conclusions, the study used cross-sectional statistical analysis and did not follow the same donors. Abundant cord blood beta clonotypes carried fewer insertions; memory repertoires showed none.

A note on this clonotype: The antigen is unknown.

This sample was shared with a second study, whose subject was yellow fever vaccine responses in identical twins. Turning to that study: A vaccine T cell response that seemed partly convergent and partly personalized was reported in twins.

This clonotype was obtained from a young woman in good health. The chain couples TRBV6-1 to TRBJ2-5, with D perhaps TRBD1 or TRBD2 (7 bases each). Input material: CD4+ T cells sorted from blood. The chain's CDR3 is CASTGGRGPESQETQYF. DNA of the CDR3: TGTGCCAGCACCGGAGGGAGGGGGCCCGAGTCCCAGGAGACCCAGTACTTC.